This TCR beta chain comes out of a study of PD-1 blockade in classical Hodgkin lymphoma. After autologous stem cell transplantation all patients relapsed, and prior brentuximab vedotin exposure differed between cohorts. The table lists this clone with a count of one. This CDR3 has 14 residues. V lost 2 bases and J 4 bases, leaving 12 bases between the germline ends. From germline, CDR1 is MGHRA and CDR2 YSYEKL. Generated by immunoSEQ multiplex PCR, the TCRdb table keeps only in-frame clones and is missing some. The sample consists of 9,000 to 13,000 clones, over 70% of them appearing once. The chain is built from TRBV4-1 and TRBJ2-7; D call uncertain. The sample in question was peripheral blood mononuclear cells (PBMCs), obtained at baseline. This clonotype was sampled from a human donor with classical Hodgkin lymphoma. The DNA for the CDR3 is TGCGCCAGCAGCCAATCTCCGACCGGGTACGAGCAGTACTTC. It encodes CASSQSPTGYEQYF.